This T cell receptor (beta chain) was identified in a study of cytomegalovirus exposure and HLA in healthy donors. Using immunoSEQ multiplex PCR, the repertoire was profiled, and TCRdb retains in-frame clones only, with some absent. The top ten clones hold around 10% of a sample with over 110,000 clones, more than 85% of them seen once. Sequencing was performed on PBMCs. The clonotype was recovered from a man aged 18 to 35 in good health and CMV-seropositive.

Here the CDR3 reads CAWGLPKQYF. The CDR3 region has the DNA TGTGCCTGGGGCTTACCAAAGCAGTACTTC. The rearrangement joins TRBV30 to TRBJ2-7; D unresolved. Trimming removed 5 bases from V and 8 bases from J, with 10 bases in between. Germline assignment: CDR1 GTSNPN and CDR2 SVGIG (reference sequence). The CDR3 sequence is 10 residues long.